This record looks at one T cell receptor (beta chain) sequence and its context. Antigen: not known. TCRdb re-called the 5' RACE reads; one entry per CDR3 protein, DNA not given. The table lists some 450,000 distinct CDR3 sequences, with 7.3% in the top ten. This sample is part of a study of T cells expressing NK-cell markers. In the study overall: Beta-chain profiling covered CD3+CD56+NKG2C+, CD3+CD56+NKG2C- and CD3+CD56-NKG2C+ sorted subsets. HCMV seropositivity characterized seven of the eight sequenced donors, and seronegativity one.

Study conclusions and caveats: For over five donors, the dominant NKG2C+ clonotypes made up roughly 1.0-7.5% of their CD8+ T cells. Questions lingered over whether expanded NKG2C+ T cell clones were HCMV-specific.

CDR1 and CDR2 from the germline V gene are SGHTA and FQGNSA. This CDR3 contains 16 residues. The V gene is TRBV7-2, the J gene TRBJ2-1; TCRdb's assignment of TRBD2 cannot be checked, as there is no DNA. This TCR derives from a woman between 18 and 70 years old in good health. The sample consisted of blood T cells: a sorted CD56 or NKG2C T cell subset, CD4+ or CD8+ T cells, or bulk PBMC T cells (not recorded which). CDR3 residues: CASSLAPGLPYNEQFF.